The 31 T cell receptor beta chains listed next were all sequenced from one sample in a study of regulatory T cells in long-lasting Graves disease. Time point here: newly diagnosed GD, antithyroid drugs for less than 3 months. Making the TCR library involved RNA that had been extracted from PBMCs. In building TCR beta libraries, iRepertoire HTBI primers were used together with Arm-PCR of CDR3 regions. From the multiplex PCR reads, TCRdb called clonotypes with MiXCR, one entry per CDR3 protein. The data show over 350,000 distinct CDR3 sequences, around 15% seen once. These data are also associated with another study on T cells in Graves' hyperthyroidism and ophthalmopathy.

This material consisted of peripheral blood mononuclear cells (PBMCs), taken at new diagnosis, from a patient treated with antithyroid drugs. All receptors come from a woman in her 50s with Graves disease.

This clonotype was counted between two and nine times. The J gene is TRBJ1-1, the V gene TRBV29-1; possibly TRBD1 for D (5 bases). The CDR3 is 12 amino acids. CDR1 and CDR2 from the germline V gene are SQVTM and ANQGSEA. Deletions cut 4 bases from V and 3 bases from J, with 9 bases between. The CDR3 coding sequence is TGCAGCGTTGTGGGCAGGGACACTGAAGCTTTCTTT. This encodes CSVVGRDTEAFF.

This clonotype was counted between two and nine times. The chain combines TRBV24-1 with TRBJ1-6; TRBD1 is a possible D gene (6 bases). There are 13 residues in the CDR3. Germline V gene lookup returns CDR1 KGHDR and CDR2 SFDVKD. Between the trimmed V and J ends, which lost 7 bases and 8 bases, there was a span of 11 bases. The DNA for the CDR3 is TGTGCCACCAGAGGGGGGGGCGATTCACCCCTCCACTTT. Translation gives CATRGGGDSPLHF.

The chain employs TRBV10-2 and TRBJ2-2; 9 bases fit TRBD1. The germline gives CDR1 WSHSY, CDR2 SAAADI. After removal of 8 bases from V and 3 bases from J, the junction contained 4 bases not matched to a gene. This CDR3 has 14 residues. CDR3: CASGTGWDTGELFF. The CDR3 DNA follows: TGCGCCAGCGGGACAGGGTGGGACACCGGGGAGCTGTTTTTT.

At least ten counts were recorded for this clonotype. This chain's CDR3 is CSVRGLAGGETQYF. The CDR3, as DNA: TGCAGCGTCCGAGGACTAGCGGGAGGAGAGACCCAGTACTTC. V usage is TRBV29-1 and J usage is TRBJ2-5, with TRBD2 matching 14 bases. In germline, CDR1 is SQVTM, CDR2 ANQGSEA. Losses at the gene ends were 6 bases for V and 4 bases for J; bases not matched to a gene: 4. This CDR3 contains 14 residues.

There are many counts of this clonotype. V is TRBV2 and J is TRBJ2-7, with 15 bases aligning to TRBD2. The CDR3 runs 15 residues. V lost 7 bases to trimming and J lost 4 bases; unmatched junction nucleotides: 5. Looked up from germline, CDR1 is SNHLY and CDR2 is FYNNEI. This CDR3 reads CASTKGLAGGYEQYF. CDR3 bases: TGTGCCAGCACCAAGGGACTAGCGGGAGGATACGAGCAGTACTTC.

This rearrangement joins TRBV7-8 to TRBJ2-4; D could derive from TRBD1 or TRBD2 (5 bases each). The CDR3 is 16 residues long. Trimming shortened V by 5 bases and J by 2 bases, and 16 bases separated the two germline ends. In germline, CDR1 is SGHVS, CDR2 FQNEAQ. The CDR3 loop is CASSPEGLSTKNIQYF. In DNA, the CDR3 is TGTGCCAGCAGCCCCGAGGGGCTATCCACCAAAAACATTCAGTACTTC.

This clonotype showed up many times. The CDR3, as DNA: TGCGCCAGCAGCTTCGACCACATCGTCAGAGACTATGGCTACACCTTC. Translating gives CASSFDHIVRDYGYTF. The J gene is TRBJ1-2, the V gene TRBV5-1; D is unresolved. Germline values: CDR1 SGHRS, CDR2 YFSETQ. The CDR3 covers 16 residues. Trimming took off 2 bases at V and 3 bases at J, with 17 bases between the two ends.

This clonotype was recorded a few times. The chain couples TRBV7-8 to TRBJ2-2; D is unresolved. The CDR3 sequence is 13 residues long. CDR1 is SGHVS, CDR2 FQNEAQ, per germline. Trimming stripped 6 bases from V and 4 bases from J, with 9 bases between. CDR3 loop: CASRHYSTGELFF. In DNA, the CDR3 is TGTGCCAGCAGGCATTACAGCACCGGGGAGCTGTTTTTT.

This clonotype was observed at least ten times. The genes are TRBV29-1 and TRBJ2-3, with 8 bases aligning to TRBD2. The CDR3 has 13 amino acids. Germline CDR1 reads SQVTM; CDR2 reads ANQGSEA. V dropped 4 bases and J dropped 6; count of bases not matched to a gene: 6. The CDR3 sequence is CSVAHRLADTQYF. As DNA, the CDR3 is TGCAGCGTTGCCCACCGACTAGCGGATACGCAGTATTTT.

This clonotype was recorded a few times. The chain joins TRBV5-6 to TRBJ1-3, with D possibly TRBD1 on 5 matching bases. Germline assignment: CDR1 SGHDT and CDR2 YYEEEE. The V end was cut by 5 bases, the J end by 0 bases, with 12 bases between. The CDR3 is made up of 15 amino acids. The CDR3 coding sequence is TGTGCCAGCAGTTACCGACAGATCTCTGGAAACACCATATATTTT. This encodes CASSYRQISGNTIYF.

About this clonotype itself: No conserved phenylalanine or tryptophan is present at the end of the CDR3, so a read error is the likely explanation. The rearrangement links TRBV4-1 to TRBJ1-1; 9 nucleotides align to TRBD1. In germline, CDR1 is MGHRA, CDR2 YSYEKL. The CDR3 contains 13 residues. After removal of 6 bases from V and 5 bases from J, the junction contained 4 bases not matched to a gene. The CDR3 region is CASRGTGWTEAFL. The CDR3 bases are TGCGCCAGCAGAGGGACAGGGTGGACTGAAGCTTTCCTT.

The CDR3, as DNA: TGTGCCAGCAGCCCGGGAGGGGGAAGCTCCTACGAGCAGTACTTC. It codes for CASSPGGGSSYEQYF. The chain recombines TRBV11-1 with TRBJ2-7, with 8 bases matching TRBD2. The CDR3 extends over 15 amino acids. Per germline, CDR1 SGHAT and CDR2 FQDESV (reference sequence). The V and J ends lost 5 bases and 0 bases, in that order; junction bases with no gene match: 6.

This clonotype came up many times. This chain links TRBV2 with TRBJ1-5; 8 nucleotides align to TRBD1. The V segment lost 6 bases and the J segment 4 bases; nucleotides outside the gene matches: 5. Germline loops: CDR1 SNHLY, CDR2 FYNNEI. The CDR3 sequence is 14 residues long. The CDR3 sequence: CASRGTGTNQPQHF. CDR3 bases: TGTGCCAGCAGGGGGACAGGAACGAATCAGCCCCAGCATTTT.

Remarks on this clonotype: This may be a read error, as it is one base from a much larger clone. The chain uses TRBV18 and TRBJ2-1; 7 bases fit TRBD1. The end of the DNA is better explained by TRBJ2-7, so the J call may be wrong. The CDR3 loop spans 13 amino acids. Germline V gene lookup returns CDR1 KGHSH and CDR2 LQKENI. The CDR3 is CASSGTDNNEQYF. The CDR3 nucleotides are TGTGCCAGCTCAGGGACAGACAACAATGAGCAGTACTTC.

The chain joins TRBV5-1 to TRBJ2-1, with 8 nucleotides matching TRBD1. The germline V gene has CDR1 SGHRS and CDR2 YFSETQ. V shed 5 bases, J shed 3 bases, and the junction held 7 bases outside the gene matches. The CDR3 is 15 amino acids. CDR3 residues: CASSSGQELYNEQFF. The CDR3 coding sequence is TGCGCCAGCAGTTCGGGACAGGAACTCTACAATGAGCAGTTCTTC.

This clonotype has a count of ten or more. The chain recombines TRBV6-1 with TRBJ2-2; D unclear. From germline, CDR1 is MNHNS and CDR2 SASEGT. V was clipped by 7 bases and J by 0 bases, with 3 bases between them. This CDR3 is built from 12 residues. DNA for the CDR3: TGTGCCAGCAACTCGAACACCGGGGAGCTGTTTTTT. It translates to CASNSNTGELFF.

At least ten counts were recorded for this clonotype. The CDR3 DNA follows: TGCAGTGCTAGAGATCTTGGTAGGACAGGGCGCTACGAGCAGTACTTC. It yields the protein CSARDLGRTGRYEQYF. The chain uses TRBV20-1 and TRBJ2-7, with TRBD1 matching 8 bases. The V gene end was trimmed by 0 bases and the J gene end by 3 bases; junction bases not matched to a gene: 10. CDR1 DFQATT and CDR2 SNEGSKA come from the germline V gene (reference sequence). The CDR3 length is 16 residues.

In its sample, this clonotype was seen many times. Here the CDR3 DNA reads TGTGCCAGCTCACAACTAGCGGGAGAGAATGAGCAGTTCTTC. Amino acid sequence: CASSQLAGENEQFF. This chain connects TRBV18 to TRBJ2-1; 11 bases are shared with TRBD2. The CDR3 runs to 14 residues. With V trimmed by 4 bases and J by 7 bases, 3 bases remained unmatched. The germline gives CDR1 KGHSH, CDR2 LQKENI.

This clonotype showed up just a few times. The chain links TRBV6-2 or TRBV6-3 to TRBJ2-7; 11 bases map to TRBD2. Germline V gene data show CDR1 as MNHEY and CDR2 as SVGEGT. The CDR3 length is 15 residues. Trimming removed 6 bases from V and 5 bases from J; junction bases left unmatched: 9. The CDR3 region is CASSGTSGSTDEQYF. The CDR3, as DNA: TGTGCCAGCAGCGGAACTAGCGGGAGCACCGACGAGCAGTACTTC.

This clonotype was seen repeatedly, ten times or more. This chain links TRBV7-9 with TRBJ2-3; D ambiguous. V lost 5 bases, J lost 4 bases, and 13 bases lay in between. CDR1 is SEHNR and CDR2 is FQNEAQ in the germline V gene (reference sequence). This CDR3 contains 14 residues. The CDR3 protein is CASSRTDFPDTQYF. CDR3 bases: TGTGCCAGCAGCCGGACGGATTTTCCAGATACGCAGTATTTT.

Worth noting for this clonotype: One junction end does not reproduce the germline sequence, and a read error may be involved. The chain has TRBV12-3 or TRBV12-4 and TRBJ1-1; TRBD1 agrees at 8 bases. This CDR3 spans 14 amino acids. The chain's CDR3 is CASSLTGVTTGAFF. The CDR3 bases are TGTGCCAGTAGTTTGACAGGGGTTACAACTGGAGCTTTCTTT.

This clonotype was seen ten or more times. This chain links TRBV27 with TRBJ2-7; 8 bases are a match to TRBD2. V trimming: 6 bases; J trimming: 5 bases; junction bases outside the gene matches: 9. The CDR3 has 14 amino acids. The germline V gene encodes CDR1 MNHEY and CDR2 SMNVEV (reference sequence). The CDR3 sequence: CASRPGLGPNEQYF. CDR3 bases: TGTGCCAGCAGACCGGGACTAGGACCCAACGAGCAGTACTTC.

This sequence joins TRBV27 and TRBJ2-3; the D is unclear. There are 13 residues in the CDR3. Looked up from germline, CDR1 is MNHEY and CDR2 is SMNVEV (reference sequence). The ends were cut back, 5 bases at V and 5 bases at J, with 11 bases in the middle. The CDR3 DNA reads as TGTGCCAGCAGTCCCGTCTACCAAGATACGCAGTATTTT. Protein: CASSPVYQDTQYF.

The table lists this clonotype with many counts. The rearrangement uses TRBV28 and TRBJ2-3; the D is unclear. Germline lookup yields CDR1 MDHEN and CDR2 SYDVKM. Trimming pared 5 bases from V and 3 bases from J, leaving 21 bases between. The CDR3 length is 17 residues. CDR3 protein: CASSTLSFSRQTDTQYF. CDR3 sequence (DNA): TGTGCCAGCAGTACCCTCTCTTTTAGCAGACAAACAGATACGCAGTATTTT.

This clonotype was recorded at least ten times. V usage is TRBV12-3 or TRBV12-4 and J usage is TRBJ1-2, with D perhaps TRBD1 (6 bases). The CDR3 contains 15 residues. Trimming removed 4 bases from V and 3 bases from J, with 15 bases in between. This CDR3 is CASSSPEGGDYGYTF. CDR3 sequence (DNA): TGTGCCAGCAGTTCTCCCGAGGGGGGCGACTATGGCTACACCTTC.

With regard to this clonotype: It is likely a read error: a sequence one base away is far more abundant. The chain is built from TRBV2 and TRBJ2-1, with D perhaps matching TRBD2 (6 bases). Germline V gene lookup returns CDR1 SNHLY and CDR2 FYNNEI. This CDR3 comprises 15 residues. The V end lost 7 bases, the J end lost 10 bases, and 23 bases lay between the germline ends. The CDR3 spells CASTKALASPYEQFF. The DNA for the CDR3 is TGTGCCAGCACCAAGGCACTAGCAAGCCCCTACGAGCAGTTCTTC.

The CDR3, as DNA: TGTGCCAGCAGCTTAGCTTCGGCCAGGGGGTCCTACGAGCAGTACTTC. Translated, it gives CASSLASARGSYEQYF. The genes are TRBV7-8 and TRBJ2-7; 7 nucleotides line up with TRBD1. Germline assignment: CDR1 SGHVS and CDR2 FQNEAQ. V shed 0 bases and J 1 base; nucleotides not matched to a gene: 6. The CDR3 has 16 residues.

This clonotype was recorded a few times. This chain connects TRBV2 to TRBJ2-3; TRBD2 agrees at 9 bases. Trimming removed 6 bases from V and 3 bases from J; junction bases left unmatched: 10. This CDR3 is built from 16 residues. Germline CDR1 is SNHLY and CDR2 is FYNNEI. The CDR3 sequence: CASRDSGRIPTDTQYF. DNA for the CDR3: TGTGCCAGCAGGGATAGCGGGAGAATACCGACAGATACGCAGTATTTT.

Ten or more counts support this clonotype. This rearrangement joins TRBV3-1 to TRBJ1-2; 7 positions match TRBD1. Per the germline V gene, CDR1 is LGHDT and CDR2 is YNNKEL (reference sequence). The CDR3 spans 13 residues. After removal of 6 bases from V and 5 bases from J, the junction contained 6 bases not matched to a gene. The CDR3, as DNA: TGTGCCAGCAGTCCTGACAGGGAGTATGGCTACACCTTC. Protein sequence: CASSPDREYGYTF. Looking up the rest from reference TRBV3-1 and TRBJ1-2 gives the full variable domain: DTAVSQTPKYLVTQMGNDKSIKCEQNLGHDTMYWYKQDSKKFLKIMFSYNNKELIINETVPNRFSPKSPDKAHLNLHINSLELGDSAVYFCASSPDREYGYTFGSGTRLTVV.

This clonotype was picked up a small number of times. This chain joins TRBV10-3 and TRBJ2-3; D may correspond to TRBD1 or TRBD2 (5 bases each). The ends were cut back, 1 base at V and 3 bases at J, with 14 bases in the middle. This CDR3 is 16 amino acids long. CDR1 ENHRY and CDR2 SYGVKD come from the germline V gene. The CDR3 bases are TGTGCCATCAGTGAGTTTGTGGGAGAGGGGACAGATACGCAGTATTTT. Its protein is CAISEFVGEGTDTQYF.

In its sample, this clonotype was seen many times. The J gene is TRBJ2-3, the V gene TRBV9; weak D call: TRBD1 (5 bases). CDR3 length: 14 residues. From germline, CDR1 is SGDLS and CDR2 YYNGEE. Trimming took off 2 bases at V and 2 bases at J, with 9 bases between the two ends. Here the CDR3 reads CASSVRAYTDTQYF. The DNA for the CDR3 is TGTGCCAGCAGCGTCAGGGCTTACACAGATACGCAGTATTTT.